Listed here are 26 T cell receptor beta chains from one sample, sequenced in a study of OX40 agonist ivuxolimab in advanced cancers. Sequencing used immunoSEQ multiplex PCR; TCRdb keeps in-frame clones, though not all of them. This table has about 73,000 clones, 75% to 90% appearing once. Material: CD4+ or CD8+ T cells sorted from blood, obtained in a trial of the OX40 agonist ivuxolimab. The receptors stem from an adult with an advanced solid tumor such as melanoma, head and neck, liver or kidney cancer.

The chain combines TRBV28 with TRBJ1-5; D might be TRBD1 (5 bases). The germline V gene has CDR1 MDHEN and CDR2 SYDVKM. The ends were cut back, 3 bases at V and 1 base at J, with 10 bases in the middle. The CDR3 loop spans 15 amino acids. As DNA, the CDR3 is TGTGCCAGCAGTTTGGCCGGGACGAGCAATCAGCCCCAGCATTTT. This gives the protein CASSLAGTSNQPQHF.

The rearrangement links TRBV5-5 to TRBJ2-7; either TRBD1 or TRBD2 may fit D (5 bases each). V was shortened by 4 bases and J by 0 bases, with 17 bases between the two germline ends. CDR1 and CDR2 (germline): SGHKS, YYEKEE (reference sequence). The CDR3 covers 16 residues. CDR3 amino acids: CASSIGGDVSSYEQYF. CDR3 bases: TGTGCCAGCAGCATCGGTGGGGACGTGAGCTCCTACGAGCAGTACTTC.

This clone was recorded once. This chain joins TRBV28 and TRBJ2-7; D is possibly TRBD1 (6 bases). The CDR3 is 12 amino acids. CDR1 and CDR2 (germline): MDHEN, SYDVKM. V was cut by 7 bases and J by 2 bases, with 9 bases left in between. The CDR3 here is CASNGQPYEQYF. The CDR3 coding sequence is TGTGCCAGCAACGGACAGCCCTACGAGCAGTACTTC.

The J gene is TRBJ2-1, the V gene TRBV7-6; TRBD2 matches 7 bases. CDR3 length: 15 amino acids. Germline-derived CDR1 and CDR2 are SGHVS and FNYEAQ. V lost 1 base, J lost 6 bases, and 6 bases stayed unmatched. The CDR3 region is CASSLGTSRFNEQFF. The CDR3, as DNA: TGTGCCAGCAGCTTAGGGACTAGTCGGTTCAATGAGCAGTTCTTC.

The CDR3 bases are TGTGCCAGCAGCCCCACGGACGATGGGGGCTACACCTTC. Encoded protein: CASSPTDDGGYTF. The chain is built from TRBV7-8 and TRBJ1-2; D is uncertain. Trimming left V 5 bases short and J 8 bases short, with 15 bases between. The length of the CDR3 is 13 residues. Germline values: CDR1 SGHVS, CDR2 FQNEAQ. Based on the CDR3 plus reference TRBV7-8 and TRBJ1-2, the full variable domain is GAGVSQSPRYKVAKRGQDVALRCDPISGHVSLFWYQQALGQGPEFLTYFQNEAQLDKSGLPSDRFFAERPEGSVSTLKIQRTQQEDSAVYLCASSPTDDGGYTFGSGTRLTVV.

The gene calls are TRBV4-1 and TRBJ2-1; 10 bases map to TRBD2. The germline gives CDR1 MGHRA, CDR2 YSYEKL. Trimming took 0 bases from V and 6 from J; bases not matched to a gene: 8. This CDR3 region has 17 residues. CDR3 residues: CASSQDSPSGSINEQFF. As DNA, the CDR3 is TGCGCCAGCAGCCAAGATTCCCCTAGCGGGAGTATCAATGAGCAGTTCTTC.

The rearrangement links TRBV16 to TRBJ2-7; 8 bases agree with TRBD2. The germline V gene encodes CDR1 KGHSY and CDR2 FQNENV. The V and J ends lost 4 bases and 4 bases, in that order; junction bases with no gene match: 9. The CDR3 is 15 amino acids. The CDR3 is CASSPSGRVGYEQYF. In nucleotides, the CDR3 is TGTGCCAGCAGCCCCTCCGGGAGGGTTGGGTACGAGCAGTACTTC.

J is TRBJ2-3 and V is TRBV11-3; a weak D match, TRBD1 (6 bases). This CDR3 region has 14 residues. Germline CDR1 is SGHNT and CDR2 is YENEEA. Between the trimmed V and J ends, which lost 0 bases and 3 bases, there was a span of 7 bases. For the CDR3, the DNA is TGTGCCAGCAGCTTAGATCAGGGGACAGATACGCAGTATTTT. Protein product: CASSLDQGTDTQYF.

This sequence joins TRBV18 and TRBJ2-7, with D tentatively TRBD1 (5 bases). Trimming left V 2 bases short and J 2 bases short, with 7 bases between. CDR3 length: 13 residues. The germline V gene has CDR1 KGHSH and CDR2 LQKENI. The CDR3: CASSPTGPYEQYF. CDR3 bases: TGTGCCAGCTCACCAACAGGCCCCTACGAGCAGTACTTC.

This sequence joins TRBV18 and TRBJ2-2; TRBD2 aligns across 10 bases. The CDR3 covers 19 residues. Per germline, CDR1 KGHSH and CDR2 LQKENI. The V and J ends lost 2 bases and 0 bases, in that order; junction bases with no gene match: 9. CDR3 coding DNA: TGTGCCAGCTCACCAATCCACGTAGCGGGAGGTCCGAACACCGGGGAGCTGTTTTTT. This codes for CASSPIHVAGGPNTGELFF.

The chain uses TRBV6-1 and TRBJ2-2, with D uncertain. Germline assignment: CDR1 MNHNS and CDR2 SASEGT. Trimming took off 2 bases at V and 7 bases at J, with 17 bases between the two ends. The CDR3 totals 16 residues. The CDR3 coding sequence is TGTGCCAGCAGTGAAACTATATCATACCATGGCGGGGAGCTGTTTTTT. It translates to CASSETISYHGGELFF.

The chain employs TRBV11-3 and TRBJ2-3, with TRBD2 identical over 10 bases. This CDR3 has 16 residues. The V segment lost 4 bases and the J segment 3 bases; nucleotides outside the gene matches: 7. CDR1 is SGHNT, CDR2 YENEEA, per germline. CDR3 residues: CASSSRLAGLTDTQYF. Here the CDR3 DNA reads TGTGCCAGCAGCTCCAGACTAGCGGGTTTGACAGATACGCAGTATTTT.

This chain joins TRBV7-9 and TRBJ2-1, with no clear D. Germline lookup yields CDR1 SEHNR and CDR2 FQNEAQ (reference sequence). The CDR3 runs 16 residues. Deletions cut 4 bases from V and 0 bases from J, with 13 bases between. The CDR3 nucleotides are TGTGCCAGCAGCTCGCCCGTCCAAAGCTCCTACAATGAGCAGTTCTTC. Its translation is CASSSPVQSSYNEQFF.

The V call is TRBV5-1, the J call TRBJ1-1, with D perhaps TRBD1 (5 bases). The germline CDR1 and CDR2 sequences are SGHRS and YFSETQ. The ends were cut back, 4 bases at V and 5 bases at J, with 15 bases in the middle. The length of the CDR3 is 14 residues. CDR3 sequence: CASSIRVGGTEAFF. In nucleotides, the CDR3 is TGCGCCAGCAGCATCAGAGTGGGGGGGACTGAAGCTTTCTTT.

The CDR3 sequence is CASSQHEQFF. The CDR3 DNA sequence: TGTGCCAGCAGCCAACATGAGCAGTTCTTC. This chain uses TRBV7-9 with TRBJ2-1, with D unresolved. V was trimmed by 5 bases and J by 8 bases, leaving 4 bases between them. CDR1 SEHNR and CDR2 FQNEAQ come from the germline V gene (reference sequence). The CDR3 has 10 residues.

V is TRBV28 and J is TRBJ1-1, with 9 bases identical to TRBD1. V was clipped by 5 bases and J by 5 bases; unmatched bases: 3. Germline CDR1 is MDHEN and CDR2 is SYDVKM. The CDR3 is made up of 13 amino acids. The CDR3 region is CASSLDRGTEAFF. CDR3 sequence (DNA): TGTGCCAGCAGTCTAGACAGGGGGACTGAAGCTTTCTTT. Using reference TRBV28 and TRBJ1-1 for the parts outside the CDR3, the full variable domain is DVKVTQSSRYLVKRTGEKVFLECVQDMDHENMFWYRQDPGLGLRLIYFSYDVKMKEKGDIPEGYSVSREKKERFSLILESASTNQTSMYLCASSLDRGTEAFFGQGTRLTVV.

In its sample, this clone was seen a few times. CDR3 loop: CASSFTGTAGAFF. As DNA, the CDR3 is TGTGCCAGCAGTTTCACCGGGACAGCTGGAGCTTTCTTT. V and J are TRBV27 and TRBJ1-1; 7 bases fit TRBD1. The V segment lost 3 bases and the J segment 10 bases; nucleotides outside the gene matches: 8. Germline V gene sequence: CDR1 MNHEY, CDR2 SMNVEV (reference sequence). The CDR3 covers 13 residues.

The chain is built from TRBV19 and TRBJ2-1; 13 nucleotides line up with TRBD2. The V segment lost 6 bases and the J segment 5 bases; nucleotides outside the gene matches: 16. The CDR3 is 19 amino acids. The germline gives CDR1 LNHDA, CDR2 SQIVND (reference sequence). CDR3 region: CASSPGLAGSGVLDNEQFF. Here the CDR3 DNA reads TGTGCCAGTAGCCCGGGACTAGCGGGATCTGGGGTCTTAGACAATGAGCAGTTCTTC.

This chain connects TRBV9 to TRBJ2-4, with D perhaps matching TRBD2 (7 bases). V lost 3 bases and J 2 bases, leaving 12 bases between the germline ends. This CDR3 is built from 15 residues. Germline lookup yields CDR1 SGDLS and CDR2 YYNGEE. CDR3 loop: CASSAEGGSKNIQYF. In DNA, the CDR3 is TGTGCCAGCAGCGCTGAGGGGGGGTCCAAAAACATTCAGTACTTC.

The chain combines TRBV11-3 with TRBJ2-1; D not resolved. This CDR3 has 11 amino acids. The V and J ends lost 5 bases and 10 bases respectively, with 9 bases between them. CDR1 and CDR2 (germline): SGHNT, YENEEA. The CDR3 region has the DNA TGTGCCAGCAGCCACGAGAACGAGCAGTTCTTC. It encodes CASSHENEQFF. The whole variable domain, filled in from reference TRBV11-3 and TRBJ2-1, reads EAGVVQSPRYKIIEKKQPVAFWCNPISGHNTLYWYLQNLGQGPELLIRYENEEAVDDSQLPKDRFSAERLKGVDSTLKIQPAELGDSAVYLCASSHENEQFFGPGTRLTVL.

This clone has just a few counts. The chain joins TRBV5-1 to TRBJ1-1; D perhaps matches TRBD1 (6 bases). The CDR3 is 14 residues long. With 4 bases removed from V and 3 bases from J, the gap between germline ends came to 13 bases. Germline-derived CDR1 and CDR2 are SGHRS and YFSETQ. CDR3 amino acids: CASSPDRSDTEAFF. In DNA, the CDR3 is TGCGCCAGCAGCCCGGACAGATCGGACACTGAAGCTTTCTTT.

The chain uses TRBV11-1 and TRBJ2-5; the D is unclear. This CDR3 has 16 residues. In germline, CDR1 is SGHAT, CDR2 FQDESV (reference sequence). With 4 bases removed from V and 3 bases from J, the gap between germline ends came to 18 bases. CDR3 region: CASSSTESFSKETQYF. CDR3 nucleotide sequence: TGTGCCAGCAGCTCGACCGAGTCGTTTTCCAAAGAGACCCAGTACTTC.

The chain couples TRBV20-1 to TRBJ2-7; D gene uncertain. V lost 5 bases and J 7 bases, leaving 12 bases between the germline ends. Germline CDR1 reads DFQATT; CDR2 reads SNEGSKA (reference sequence). This CDR3 comprises 11 residues. The CDR3 DNA reads as TGCAGTGCTGATGCGAAAGGGGAGCAGTACTTC. It codes for CSADAKGEQYF.

The chain joins TRBV18 to TRBJ1-2; 10 bases agree with TRBD1. Looked up from germline, CDR1 is KGHSH and CDR2 is LQKENI. V was clipped by 3 bases and J by 3 bases; unmatched bases: 1. This CDR3 is 14 amino acids long. CDR3 protein: CASSPGTGDYGYTF. In DNA, the CDR3 is TGTGCCAGCTCACCTGGGACAGGGGACTATGGCTACACCTTC.

The chain recombines TRBV6-6 with TRBJ2-1; no firm D call. Germline lookup yields CDR1 MNHNY and CDR2 SVGAGI (reference sequence). Trimming stripped 0 bases from V and 10 bases from J, with 4 bases between. The length of the CDR3 is 11 residues. The CDR3 bases are TGTGCCAGCAGTTACTCGGTGGAGCAGTTCTTC. It encodes CASSYSVEQFF.

The CDR3 region has the DNA TGTGCCTCTACAGGGGGTGAGAACACTGAAGCTTTCTTT. Translation gives CASTGGENTEAFF. The chain uses TRBV10-3 and TRBJ1-1; TRBD1 matches at 8 bases. The CDR3 has 13 residues. V lost 11 bases and J lost 1; bases outside the gene matches: 6. CDR1 is ENHRY and CDR2 is SYGVKD in the germline V gene.